Following are 5 T cell receptor beta chains from one sample sequenced in a study of blood T cell repertoires in COVID-19. Method: immunoSEQ multiplex PCR; TCRdb's copy keeps in-frame clones and lacks some. The sample holds about 150,000 clones, approximately 86% seen once. The specimen sequenced was PBMCs or T cells enriched from blood (not recorded which). The origin of the receptors is a woman in her 40s who had recovered from COVID-19.

The rearrangement joins TRBV7-9 to TRBJ1-1; TRBD1 aligns across 7 bases. Germline assignment: CDR1 SEHNR and CDR2 FQNEAQ (reference sequence). The ends lost 7 bases at V and 3 bases at J; junction bases unmatched: 5. The CDR3 has 13 residues. The CDR3 bases are TGTGCCAGCACCCGACAGGGCTACACTGAAGCTTTCTTT. Residues: CASTRQGYTEAFF. Full variable domain (outside the CDR3, taken from reference TRBV7-9 and TRBJ1-1): DTGVSQNPRHKITKRGQNVTFRCDPISEHNRLYWYRQTLGQGPEFLTYFQNEAQLEKSRLLSDRFSAERPKGSFSTLEIQRTEQGDSAMYLCASTRQGYTEAFFGQGTRLTVV.

This chain uses TRBV19 with TRBJ1-5; 7 positions agree with TRBD1. This CDR3 contains 13 residues. Germline V CDR1 and CDR2: LNHDA, SQIVND (reference sequence). Losses at the gene ends were 9 bases for V and 9 bases for J; bases not matched to a gene: 11. The CDR3 DNA reads TGTGCCAGCACGGACAGGCCACAGGGGCCCCAGCATTTT. It is translated as CASTDRPQGPQHF.

This chain uses TRBV7-9 with TRBJ2-2; D not resolved. CDR3 length: 14 amino acids. Between the trimmed V and J ends, which lost 0 bases and 5 bases, there was a span of 7 bases. Per the germline V gene, CDR1 is SEHNR and CDR2 is FQNEAQ (reference sequence). CDR3 nucleotide sequence: TGTGCCAGCAGCTTAGCGCTAGGAACCGGGGAGCTGTTTTTT. The encoded protein is CASSLALGTGELFF.

The chain recombines TRBV4-1 with TRBJ2-2; 7 nucleotides agree with TRBD2. The germline V gene has CDR1 MGHRA and CDR2 YSYEKL. The CDR3 consists of 14 residues. V was clipped by 3 bases and J by 6 bases; unmatched bases: 4. This CDR3 is CASSHGGVAGELFF. For the CDR3, the DNA is TGCGCCAGCAGCCATGGGGGGGTGGCCGGGGAGCTGTTTTTT.

This clone was observed a single time. This chain joins TRBV27 and TRBJ1-5; D is unresolved. This CDR3 has 13 residues. V lost 1 base, J lost 6 bases, and 7 bases lay in between. The germline V gene has CDR1 MNHEY and CDR2 SMNVEV (reference sequence). In DNA form, the CDR3 reads TGTGCCAGCAGTTTATTTGAGGGTCAGCCCCAGCATTTT. Translated: CASSLFEGQPQHF.